The present T cell receptor beta chain was sequenced within a study of technical replicates of blood from several donors. Per germline, CDR1 SNHLY and CDR2 FYNNEI. V gave up 3 bases and J gave up 0 bases, with 12 bases separating them. The CDR3 spans 16 residues. Sequencing was performed with immunoSEQ multiplex PCR; in TCRdb, only in-frame clones are kept and a portion is missing. This sample has roughly 87,000 clones, with around 90% found just once. Specimen: T cells isolated from PBMCs. The sequence came from a human donor in good health. This chain connects TRBV2 to TRBJ1-5; the D gene is possibly TRBD1 (5 bases). CDR3 sequence reads: CASSDPAGYSNQPQHF. CDR3 bases: TGTGCCAGCAGTGATCCCGCAGGGTATAGCAATCAGCCCCAGCATTTT.